Shown below are 20 T cell receptor beta chains from a single sample sequenced in a study of identical twins. MiXCR, run by TCRdb on the 5' RACE reads, gives a single entry per CDR3 protein. The repertoire has hundreds of thousands of distinct CDR3 sequences, less than 9% of them found once; the top ten carry 1.5% to 2%. This sample also appeared in a second study, on yellow fever vaccine responses in identical twins.

Sequencing used PBMCs. The receptor source for this set is a woman under 30 in good health.

V usage is TRBV27 and J usage is TRBJ2-3; 15 nucleotides line up with TRBD2. This CDR3 has 16 amino acids. Germline CDR1 reads MNHEY; CDR2 reads SMNVEV (reference sequence). V lost 5 bases and J lost 4; bases outside the gene matches: 4. The CDR3 DNA is TGTGCCAGCAGTCCCTGGACTAGCGGGAGGGCAGATACGCAGTATTTT. Encoded protein: CASSPWTSGRADTQYF.

This clonotype has only a few counts. The rearrangement links TRBV28 to TRBJ1-2; D perhaps matches TRBD1 (6 bases). Trimming cost V 8 bases and J 4 bases, with 14 bases left between them. This CDR3 has 13 residues. Germline lookup yields CDR1 MDHEN and CDR2 SYDVKM. The CDR3, as DNA: TGTGCCAGCGGAACCGGGACAATCTATGGCTACACCTTC. Translated: CASGTGTIYGYTF.

The V gene is TRBV27, the J gene TRBJ2-1, with 14 bases that match TRBD2. The CDR3 spans 17 residues. V shed 4 bases, J shed 4 bases, and the junction held 6 bases outside the gene matches. The germline V gene has CDR1 MNHEY and CDR2 SMNVEV (reference sequence). The CDR3, as DNA: TGTGCCAGCAGTTCGCCCGGGACTAGCGGGAGTTACAATGAGCAGTTCTTC. It specifies CASSSPGTSGSYNEQFF.

The V call is TRBV4-1, the J call TRBJ2-1, with a possible D match to TRBD2 (6 bases). V was shortened by 1 base and J by 10 bases, with 11 bases between the two germline ends. The germline CDR1 and CDR2 sequences are MGHRA and YSYEKL. This CDR3 region has 13 residues. CDR3 nucleotide sequence: TGCGCCAGCAGCCAAGGTCGGCTAGCGGAGCAGTTCTTC. Its protein product is CASSQGRLAEQFF.

This clonotype was seen more than once but under ten times. The rearrangement uses TRBV12-3 or TRBV12-4 and TRBJ2-4; the D is unclear. Trimming took 3 bases from V and 0 from J, leaving 12 bases between them. This CDR3 has 16 amino acids. CDR3 protein: CASSFSTALAKNIQYF. CDR3 DNA: TGTGCCAGCAGTTTCTCGACGGCTCTAGCCAAAAACATTCAGTACTTC.

J is TRBJ2-3 and V is TRBV24-1; 7 bases line up with TRBD2. Unmatched junction bases numbered 4, after V lost 5 bases and J lost 3 bases. The CDR3 is 14 residues long. Per the germline V gene, CDR1 is KGHDR and CDR2 is SFDVKD. The CDR3 bases are TGTGCCACCAGTGTTTCCGGGGGGACAGATACGCAGTATTTT. Amino acid sequence: CATSVSGGTDTQYF.

This clonotype was picked up a small number of times. V gene TRBV28 combines with J gene TRBJ2-3; 11 nucleotides line up with TRBD2. The CDR3 consists of 17 residues. Trimming at V came to 0 bases and at J to 2 bases, leaving 4 bases not matched to a gene. Germline V gene sequence: CDR1 MDHEN, CDR2 SYDVKM. This CDR3 reads CASSLWGTSGNTDTQYF. The CDR3 DNA is TGTGCCAGCAGTTTATGGGGGACTAGCGGCAACACAGATACGCAGTATTTT.

The rearrangement joins TRBV20-1 to TRBJ2-2, with unresolved D. Germline assignment: CDR1 DFQATT and CDR2 SNEGSKA (reference sequence). The CDR3 totals 14 residues. V shed 3 bases and J shed 1 base, with 9 bases lying between them. CDR3 nucleotide sequence: TGCAGTGCTAGTACCAGGCTGAACACCGGGGAGCTGTTTTTT. It encodes CSASTRLNTGELFF.

This clonotype was counted at least ten times. J is TRBJ2-7 and V is TRBV12-3 or TRBV12-4; 10 bases line up with TRBD2. CDR3 size: 15 residues. V was clipped by 7 bases and J by 1 base; unmatched bases: 7. The chain's CDR3 is CASTKGLAPSYEQYF. In nucleotides, the CDR3 is TGTGCCAGCACCAAGGGACTAGCGCCGTCCTACGAGCAGTACTTC.

This clonotype has ten or more counts. This chain connects TRBV10-3 to TRBJ2-1; 9 nucleotides line up with TRBD1. The trim removed 10 bases at V and 9 bases at J, leaving 7 bases unmatched. CDR1 and CDR2 from the germline V gene are ENHRY and SYGVKD. The CDR3 loop spans 12 amino acids. This CDR3 is CATETGGREQFF. CDR3 sequence (DNA): TGTGCCACCGAGACAGGGGGTCGTGAGCAGTTCTTC.

Only a few counts were recorded for this clonotype. The rearrangement uses TRBV6-1 and TRBJ1-1; 8 nucleotides line up with TRBD1. The CDR3 has 15 amino acids. Germline values: CDR1 MNHNS, CDR2 SASEGT. With 6 bases clipped from V and 1 base from J, the junction kept 7 bases outside the gene matches. CDR3 nucleotides: TGTGCCAGCAGCGACAGGGGAAGGGGGAACACTGAAGCTTTCTTT. This encodes CASSDRGRGNTEAFF.

J is TRBJ2-3 and V is TRBV11-2, with a tentative D call TRBD2 (6 bases). The CDR3 sequence is 15 residues long. Trimming removed 6 bases from V and 0 bases from J, with 13 bases in between. From germline, CDR1 is SGHAT and CDR2 FQNNGV. The CDR3 region is CASSLDYPSTDTQYF. Written as DNA, the CDR3 is TGTGCCAGCAGTTTGGACTATCCGAGCACAGATACGCAGTATTTT.

The CDR3 coding sequence is TGTGCCAGCAGCCCCCGGCTCTCGGGGGAGCAGTACGTC. Its translation is CASSPRLSGEQYV. V is TRBV3-1 and J is TRBJ2-7, with D perhaps TRBD2 (5 bases). The CDR3 runs 13 residues. Germline-derived CDR1 and CDR2 are LGHDT and YNNKEL (reference sequence). Trimming left V 4 bases short and J 7 bases short, with 14 bases between.

This sequence joins TRBV27 and TRBJ1-1; D possibly corresponds to TRBD1 (6 bases). This CDR3 comprises 14 residues. Trimming took 5 bases from V and 8 from J, leaving 18 bases between them. Germline CDR1 is MNHEY and CDR2 is SMNVEV (reference sequence). The CDR3 DNA reads as TGTGCCAGCAGTCCCCAACCGGACAGCCTAGAAGCTTTCTTT. Its translation is CASSPQPDSLEAFF.

The genes are TRBV2 and TRBJ2-3; D ambiguous. The V gene's germline CDR1 is SNHLY and CDR2 FYNNEI. V dropped 7 bases and J dropped 1 base, with 15 bases sitting between them. The CDR3 runs 15 residues. The CDR3 DNA reads TGTGCCAGCACGTTTATGGCAGCGCGCACAGATACGCAGTATTTT. Residues: CASTFMAARTDTQYF. The whole variable domain, remainder taken from reference TRBV2 and TRBJ2-3, is EPEVTQTPSHQVTQMGQEVILRCVPISNHLYFYWYRQILGQKVEFLVSFYNNEISEKSEIFDDQFSVERPDGSNFTLKIRSTKLEDSAMYFCASTFMAARTDTQYFGPGTRLTVL.

The chain joins TRBV20-1 to TRBJ2-5, with 12 bases aligning to TRBD2. The germline gives CDR1 DFQATT, CDR2 SNEGSKA (reference sequence). The CDR3 consists of 15 residues. J was trimmed by 0 bases and V by 2 bases; bases with no gene match: 1. The CDR3, as DNA: TGCAGTGCTAGAACTAGCGGGGGGAACCAAGAGACCCAGTACTTC. Translating gives CSARTSGGNQETQYF.

The rearrangement joins TRBV15 to TRBJ2-5, with D possibly matching TRBD1 (5 bases). Germline loops: CDR1 LNHNV, CDR2 YYDKDF (reference sequence). CDR3 size: 15 residues. Trimming took off 0 bases at V and 2 bases at J, with 10 bases between the two ends. This chain's CDR3 is CATSRDLRQQETQYF. In DNA, the CDR3 is TGTGCCACCAGCAGAGACCTGCGACAGCAAGAGACCCAGTACTTC.

This chain joins TRBV6-1 and TRBJ1-2, with D possibly matching TRBD1 (5 bases). Germline V lookup: CDR1 MNHNS, CDR2 SASEGT. Between the trimmed V and J ends, which lost 0 bases and 4 bases, there was a span of 15 bases. CDR3 length: 16 amino acids. The CDR3 DNA reads TGTGCCAGCAGTGAAGCGGACACCTGGAGTGGCTATGGCTACACCTTC. It codes for CASSEADTWSGYGYTF.

This clonotype has only a few counts. The chain recombines TRBV7-9 with TRBJ2-1, with 7 bases that match TRBD1. After removal of 4 bases from V and 5 bases from J, the junction contained 5 bases not matched to a gene. The CDR3 contains 14 residues. Germline V gene data show CDR1 as SEHNR and CDR2 as FQNEAQ (reference sequence). DNA of the CDR3: TGTGCCAGCAGCTCAACAGGGGACCACAATGAGCAGTTCTTC. Translating it yields CASSSTGDHNEQFF. Full variable domain (rest looked up from reference TRBV7-9 and TRBJ2-1): DTGVSQNPRHKITKRGQNVTFRCDPISEHNRLYWYRQTLGQGPEFLTYFQNEAQLEKSRLLSDRFSAERPKGSFSTLEIQRTEQGDSAMYLCASSSTGDHNEQFFGPGTRLTVL.

The chain uses TRBV5-1 and TRBJ2-7; 13 nucleotides agree with TRBD2. The V gene's germline CDR1 is SGHRS and CDR2 YFSETQ. The CDR3 length is 16 residues. Trimming took 4 bases from V and 2 from J; bases not matched to a gene: 6. CDR3 bases: TGCGCCAGCAGCCCGGGACTAGCGGGACCCGCCTACGAGCAGTACTTC. Protein sequence: CASSPGLAGPAYEQYF.